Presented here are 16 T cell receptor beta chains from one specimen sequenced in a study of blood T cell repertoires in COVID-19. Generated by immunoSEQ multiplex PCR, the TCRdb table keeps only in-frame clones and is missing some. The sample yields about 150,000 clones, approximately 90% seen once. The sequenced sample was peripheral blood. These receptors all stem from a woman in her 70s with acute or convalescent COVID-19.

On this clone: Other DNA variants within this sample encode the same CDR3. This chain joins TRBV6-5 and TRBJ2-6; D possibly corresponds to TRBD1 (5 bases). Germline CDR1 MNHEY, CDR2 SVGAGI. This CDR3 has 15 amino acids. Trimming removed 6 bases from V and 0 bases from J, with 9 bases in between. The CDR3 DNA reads TGTGCCAGCAGATTAGACAGCTCTGGGGCCAACGTCCTGACTTTC. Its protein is CASRLDSSGANVLTF.

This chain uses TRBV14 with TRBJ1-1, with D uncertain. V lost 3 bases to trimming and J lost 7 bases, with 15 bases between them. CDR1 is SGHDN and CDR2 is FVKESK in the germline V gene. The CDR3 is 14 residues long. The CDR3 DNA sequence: TGTGCCAGCAGCCATACGGGTGTAGTTGGTGAAGCTTTCTTT. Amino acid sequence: CASSHTGVVGEAFF. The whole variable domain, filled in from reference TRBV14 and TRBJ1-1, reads EAGVTQFPSHSVIEKGQTVTLRCDPISGHDNLYWYRRVMGKEIKFLLHFVKESKQDESGMPNNRFLAERTGGTYSTLKVQPAELEDSGVYFCASSHTGVVGEAFFGQGTRLTVV.

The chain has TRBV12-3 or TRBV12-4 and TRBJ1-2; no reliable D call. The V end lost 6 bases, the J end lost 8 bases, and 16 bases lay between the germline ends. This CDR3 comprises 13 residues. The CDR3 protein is CASRGGLFGGYTF. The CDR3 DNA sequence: TGTGCCAGCAGGGGAGGGCTATTCGGCGGCTACACCTTC.

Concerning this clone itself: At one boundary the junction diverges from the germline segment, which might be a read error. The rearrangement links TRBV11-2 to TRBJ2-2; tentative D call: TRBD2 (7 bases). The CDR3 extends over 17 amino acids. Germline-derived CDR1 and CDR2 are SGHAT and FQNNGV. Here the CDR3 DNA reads TGTGCCAGCAGCTTAGATGGGGGGGCTGTGAACGCCGGGGAGCTGTTTTTT. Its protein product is CASSLDGGAVNAGELFF. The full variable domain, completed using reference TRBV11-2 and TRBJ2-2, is EAGVAQSPRYKIIEKRQSVAFWCNPISGHATLYWYQQILGQGPKLLIQFQNNGVVDDSQLPKDRFSAERLKGVDSTLKIQPAKLEDSAVYLCASSLDGGAVNAGELFFGEGSRLTVL.

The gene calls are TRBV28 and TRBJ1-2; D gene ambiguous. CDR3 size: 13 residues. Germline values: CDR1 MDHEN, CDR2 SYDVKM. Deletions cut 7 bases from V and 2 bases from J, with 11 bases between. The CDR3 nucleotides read TGTGCCAGCAACGCGGGGAAGAACTATGGCTACACCTTC. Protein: CASNAGKNYGYTF.

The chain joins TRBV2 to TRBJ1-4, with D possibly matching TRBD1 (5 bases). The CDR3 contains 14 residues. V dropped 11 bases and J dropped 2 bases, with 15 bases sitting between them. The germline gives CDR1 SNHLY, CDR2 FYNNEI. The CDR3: CASSLEGTNEKLFF. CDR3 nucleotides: TGTGCCTCCTCTTTGGAGGGGACTAATGAAAAACTGTTTTTT.

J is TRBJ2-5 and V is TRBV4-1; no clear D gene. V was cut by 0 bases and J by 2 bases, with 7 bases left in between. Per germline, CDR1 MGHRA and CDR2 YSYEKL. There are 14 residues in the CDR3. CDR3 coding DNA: TGCGCCAGCAGCCAAGATCGAGTGCAAGAGACCCAGTACTTC. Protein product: CASSQDRVQETQYF.

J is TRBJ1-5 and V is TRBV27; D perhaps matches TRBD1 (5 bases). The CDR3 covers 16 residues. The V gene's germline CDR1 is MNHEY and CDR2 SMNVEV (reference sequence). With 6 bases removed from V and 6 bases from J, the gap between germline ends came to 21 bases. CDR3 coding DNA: TGTGCCAGCAGCCCCTTAGACCAGGGAAACCGTCAGCCCCAGCATTTT. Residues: CASSPLDQGNRQPQHF.

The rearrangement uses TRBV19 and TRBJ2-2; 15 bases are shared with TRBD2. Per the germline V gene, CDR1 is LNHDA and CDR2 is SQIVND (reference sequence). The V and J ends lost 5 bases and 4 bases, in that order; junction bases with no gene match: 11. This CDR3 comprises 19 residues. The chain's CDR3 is CASSPLGLAGGVSTGELFF. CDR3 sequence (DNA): TGTGCCAGTAGTCCACTTGGACTAGCGGGGGGGGTATCCACCGGGGAGCTGTTTTTT.

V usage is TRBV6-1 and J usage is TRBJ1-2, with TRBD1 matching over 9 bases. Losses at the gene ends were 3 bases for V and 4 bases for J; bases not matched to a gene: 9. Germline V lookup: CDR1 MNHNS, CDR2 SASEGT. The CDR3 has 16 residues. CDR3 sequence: CASSDGTGSLGYGYTF. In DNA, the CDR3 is TGTGCCAGCAGTGACGGGACAGGGTCACTGGGCTATGGCTACACCTTC.

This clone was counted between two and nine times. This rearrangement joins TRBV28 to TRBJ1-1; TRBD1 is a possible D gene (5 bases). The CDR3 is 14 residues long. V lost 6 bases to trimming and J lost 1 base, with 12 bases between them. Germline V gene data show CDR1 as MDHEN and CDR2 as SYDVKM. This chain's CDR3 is CASRYRTRNTEAFF. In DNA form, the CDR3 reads TGTGCCAGCAGATACCGGACACGGAACACTGAAGCTTTCTTT.

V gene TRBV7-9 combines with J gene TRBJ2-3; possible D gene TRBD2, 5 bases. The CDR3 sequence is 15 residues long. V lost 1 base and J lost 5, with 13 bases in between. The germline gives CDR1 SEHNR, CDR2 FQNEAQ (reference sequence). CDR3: CASSLGGPGRDTQYF. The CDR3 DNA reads TGTGCCAGCAGCTTAGGAGGGCCAGGCCGAGATACGCAGTATTTT.

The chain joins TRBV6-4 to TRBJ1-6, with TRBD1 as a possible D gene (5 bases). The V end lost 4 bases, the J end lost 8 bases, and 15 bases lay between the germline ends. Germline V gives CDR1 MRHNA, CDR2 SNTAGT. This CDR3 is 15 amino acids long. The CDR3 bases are TGTGCCAGCAGTGTAGTCTCTGGAGGGGATTCACCCCTCCACTTT. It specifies CASSVVSGGDSPLHF.

DNA of the CDR3: TGTGCCAGCTCACCACTGGCAGGGGGTGTCTATGGCTACACCTTC. Protein product: CASSPLAGGVYGYTF. The rearrangement joins TRBV18 to TRBJ1-2; 7 positions match TRBD1. Germline V lookup: CDR1 KGHSH, CDR2 LQKENI. Losses at the gene ends were 1 base for V and 4 bases for J; bases not matched to a gene: 6. There are 15 residues in the CDR3.

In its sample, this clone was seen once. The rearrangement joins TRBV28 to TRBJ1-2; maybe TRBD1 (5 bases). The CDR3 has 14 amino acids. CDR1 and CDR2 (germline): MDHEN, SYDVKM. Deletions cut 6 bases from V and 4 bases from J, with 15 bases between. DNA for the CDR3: TGTGCCAGCAGGGACCTCAGGGTTTCCTATGGCTACACCTTC. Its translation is CASRDLRVSYGYTF.

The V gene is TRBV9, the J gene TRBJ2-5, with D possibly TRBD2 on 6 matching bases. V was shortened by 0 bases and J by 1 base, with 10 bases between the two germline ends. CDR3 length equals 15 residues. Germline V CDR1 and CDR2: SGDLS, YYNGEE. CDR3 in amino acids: CASSVVGGIQETQYF. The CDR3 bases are TGTGCCAGCAGCGTAGTAGGAGGGATCCAAGAGACCCAGTACTTC.